The 3 T cell receptor beta chains presented below share a single source sample, sequenced in a study of regulatory T cells in long-lasting Graves disease (dated by TCRdb to about 2021). Reading the label with the study, this specimen's time point is: newly diagnosed GD, antithyroid drugs for less than 3 months. RNA was extracted from PBMCs in TRIzol for both TCR sequencing and RNA sequencing. Library preparation used multiplex PCR. Sequencing relied on an Illumina HiSeq 4000. CDR3 regions were amplified by Arm-PCR with iRepertoire HTBI primers to construct TCR beta libraries. The raw public data were reprocessed by TCRdb itself: fastp quality trimming at Q25, MiXCR clonotype calling, in-frame beta chains only. Merged by CDR3 protein, the rows form single entries marked with the most common genes and DNA. This sample holds around 250,000 distinct CDR3 sequences; 18% were observed only once. The ten largest clones represent 14% of the sample.

In addition, the sample was reused for a study of T cells in Graves' hyperthyroidism and ophthalmopathy.

The source material was peripheral blood mononuclear cells (PBMCs), sampled at new diagnosis, from a patient treated with antithyroid drugs. The receptors stem from a woman between 25 and 40 years old with Graves disease. Donor details come from another sample of the same person, matched by shared clones.

This clonotype was seen many times. The V and J genes are TRBV20-1 and TRBJ2-7; a possible D gene is TRBD2 (5 bases). The CDR3 contains 13 residues. Looked up from germline, CDR1 is DFQATT and CDR2 is SNEGSKA (reference sequence). Trimming took 5 bases from V and 3 from J, leaving 14 bases between them. CDR3 coding DNA: TGCAGTGCTGCCCGGGATACCAACTACGAGCAGTACTTC. Encoded protein: CSAARDTNYEQYF.

This clonotype was seen at least ten times. The CDR3 region has the DNA TGTGCCAGCAGCGAAATAGTGGGAGACAATGAGCAGTTCTTC. Its translation is CASSEIVGDNEQFF. The chain carries TRBV9 and TRBJ2-1; maybe TRBD2 (5 bases). This CDR3 comprises 14 residues. V was pared by 3 bases and J by 5 bases, with 12 bases between. The germline CDR1 and CDR2 sequences are SGDLS and YYNGEE.

This clonotype appeared a few times. The chain links TRBV9 to TRBJ2-7, with D possibly being TRBD2 (6 bases). Trimming left V 3 bases short and J 0 bases short, with 10 bases between. CDR1 SGDLS and CDR2 YYNGEE come from the germline V gene. The length of the CDR3 is 14 residues. In nucleotides, the CDR3 is TGTGCCAGCAGCGCGGGAGTTGGCTCCTACGAGCAGTACTTC. Translated, it gives CASSAGVGSYEQYF.